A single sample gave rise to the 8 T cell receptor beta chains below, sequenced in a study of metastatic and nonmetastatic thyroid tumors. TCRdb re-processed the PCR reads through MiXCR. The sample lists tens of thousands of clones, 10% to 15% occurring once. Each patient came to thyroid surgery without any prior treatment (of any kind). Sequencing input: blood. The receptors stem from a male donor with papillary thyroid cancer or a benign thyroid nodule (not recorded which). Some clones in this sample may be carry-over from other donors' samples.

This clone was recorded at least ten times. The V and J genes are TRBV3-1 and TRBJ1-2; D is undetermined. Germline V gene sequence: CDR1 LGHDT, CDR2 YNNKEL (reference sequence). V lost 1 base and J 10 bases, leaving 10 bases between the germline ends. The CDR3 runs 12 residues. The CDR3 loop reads CASSQVRRDYTF. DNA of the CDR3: TGTGCCAGCAGCCAAGTGAGGAGGGACTACACCTTC.

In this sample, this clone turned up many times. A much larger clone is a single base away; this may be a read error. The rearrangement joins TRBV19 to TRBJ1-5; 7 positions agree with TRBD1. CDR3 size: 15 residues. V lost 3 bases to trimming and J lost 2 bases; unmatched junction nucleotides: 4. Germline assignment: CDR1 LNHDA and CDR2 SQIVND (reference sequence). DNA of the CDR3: TGTGCCAGTAGTATTGGCACAGGGGGCAATCAGCCCCAGCATTTT. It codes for CASSIGTGGNQPQHF.

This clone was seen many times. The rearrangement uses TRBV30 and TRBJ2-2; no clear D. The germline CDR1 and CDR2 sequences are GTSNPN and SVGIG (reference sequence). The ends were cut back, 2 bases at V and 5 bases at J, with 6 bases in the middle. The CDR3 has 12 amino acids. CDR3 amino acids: CAWSPQTGELFF. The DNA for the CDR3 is TGTGCCTGGAGTCCTCAAACCGGGGAGCTGTTTTTT.

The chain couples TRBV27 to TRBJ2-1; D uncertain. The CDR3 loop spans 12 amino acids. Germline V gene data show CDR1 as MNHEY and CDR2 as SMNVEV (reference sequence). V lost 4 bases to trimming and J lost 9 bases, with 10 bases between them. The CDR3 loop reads CASSSILREQFF. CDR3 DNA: TGTGCCAGCAGTTCAATCTTGCGTGAGCAGTTCTTC.

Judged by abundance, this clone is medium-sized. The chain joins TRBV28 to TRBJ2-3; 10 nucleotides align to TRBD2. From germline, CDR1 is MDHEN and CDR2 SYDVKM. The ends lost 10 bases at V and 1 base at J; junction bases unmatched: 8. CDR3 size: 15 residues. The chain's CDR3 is CATAFLAGGTDTQYF. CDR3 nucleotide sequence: TGTGCCACCGCTTTCCTAGCGGGAGGCACAGATACGCAGTATTTT. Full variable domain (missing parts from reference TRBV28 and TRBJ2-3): DVKVTQSSRYLVKRTGEKVFLECVQDMDHENMFWYRQDPGLGLRLIYFSYDVKMKEKGDIPEGYSVSREKKERFSLILESASTNQTSMYLCATAFLAGGTDTQYFGPGTRLTVL.

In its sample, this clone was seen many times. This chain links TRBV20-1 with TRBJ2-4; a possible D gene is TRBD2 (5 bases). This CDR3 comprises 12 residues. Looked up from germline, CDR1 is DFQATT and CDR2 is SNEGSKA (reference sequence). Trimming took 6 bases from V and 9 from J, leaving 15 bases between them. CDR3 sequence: CSASPGSGIQYF. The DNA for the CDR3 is TGCAGTGCAAGTCCGGGATCGGGCATTCAGTACTTC.

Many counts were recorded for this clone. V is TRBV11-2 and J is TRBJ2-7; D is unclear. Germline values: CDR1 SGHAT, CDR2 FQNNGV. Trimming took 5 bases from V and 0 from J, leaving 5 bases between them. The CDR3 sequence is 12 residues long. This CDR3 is CASSLGSYEQYF. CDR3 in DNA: TGTGCCAGCAGCCTAGGCTCCTACGAGCAGTACTTC.

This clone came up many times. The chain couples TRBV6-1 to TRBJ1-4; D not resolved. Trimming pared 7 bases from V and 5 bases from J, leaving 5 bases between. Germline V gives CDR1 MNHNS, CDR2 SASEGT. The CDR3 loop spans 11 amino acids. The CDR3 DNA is TGTGCCAGCACTTTAAATGAAAAACTGTTTTTT. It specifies CASTLNEKLFF.